The entry below gives a single TCR beta chain sequence along with its context. This sample was included in a study of blood T cell repertoires in COVID-19. The wider study: Acute and convalescent COVID-19 specimens originated in the United States, Italy and Spain. From T cells, B-cell-depleted T cells, or PBMCs came the material, which was cDNA or gDNA.

Unmatched junction bases numbered 6, after V lost 5 bases and J lost 0 bases. CDR3 length: 16 residues. Germline lookup yields CDR1 MDHEN and CDR2 SYDVKM. Methods used by the authors: Estimated nucleated cell counts came from reference gene primer amplification. TCRdb's table, derived via immunoSEQ multiplex PCR, lists solely in-frame clones and lacks some. V and J calls and clone size are given by that table; D and trimming were obtained from the DNA. Of about 240,000 clones in the sample, 70% to 90% are singletons; the top ten hold 5.5% to 6.5%. The receptor was derived from a man in his sixties with acute or convalescent COVID-19. The specimen was peripheral blood. The rearrangement joins TRBV28 to TRBJ2-2; 7 bases map to TRBD2. The CDR3 sequence is CASSRTSGTNTGELFF. As DNA, the CDR3 is TGTGCCAGCAGTAGGACGAGCGGGACGAACACCGGGGAGCTGTTTTTT.